These 18 T cell receptor beta chains originate from one sample sequenced in a study of blood T cell repertoires in COVID-19. The repertoire was sequenced with immunoSEQ multiplex PCR; TCRdb's copy has only in-frame clones and lacks some. This table has roughly 240,000 clones, roughly 86% appearing once. Sequencing was carried out using peripheral blood. The receptors come from a woman aged 55-69 years who had recovered from COVID-19.

The chain employs TRBV7-9 and TRBJ1-3; D not certain. This CDR3 comprises 15 residues. Germline assignment: CDR1 SEHNR and CDR2 FQNEAQ (reference sequence). V lost 1 base and J 0 bases, leaving 7 bases between the germline ends. As DNA, the CDR3 is TGTGCCAGCAGCTTAGTGGTTAGCTCTGGAAACACCATATATTTT. As protein: CASSLVVSSGNTIYF.

This clone was counted between two and nine times. The chain links TRBV29-1 to TRBJ2-1, with D tentatively TRBD1 (5 bases). The V end was cut by 7 bases, the J end by 1 base, with 8 bases between. The CDR3 has 12 amino acids. Germline V gives CDR1 SQVTM, CDR2 ANQGSEA. The CDR3 is CSGTQSYNEQFF. The CDR3 DNA follows: TGCAGCGGGACACAGTCCTACAATGAGCAGTTCTTC.

This clone was detected once. The gene calls are TRBV4-3 and TRBJ2-7; TRBD1 matches at 10 bases. The CDR3 has 18 amino acids. V gave up 0 bases and J gave up 0 bases; unmatched junction bases: 8. The germline V gene has CDR1 LGHNA and CDR2 YSLEER. The CDR3 DNA sequence: TGCGCCAGCAGCCAAGATTTGACAGGGGGCTCGAGCTCCTACGAGCAGTACTTC. Its protein is CASSQDLTGGSSSYEQYF.

The chain joins TRBV28 to TRBJ1-2, with D possibly matching TRBD1 (5 bases). Germline V gene data show CDR1 as MDHEN and CDR2 as SYDVKM. The V end lost 2 bases, the J end lost 4 bases, and 8 bases lay between the germline ends. This CDR3 has 13 residues. CDR3 loop: CASSLMTVYGYTF. The CDR3 DNA follows: TGTGCCAGCAGTTTAATGACAGTCTATGGCTACACCTTC.

The chain is built from TRBV5-4 and TRBJ2-1; 7 positions match TRBD2. The V gene's germline CDR1 is SGHNT and CDR2 YYREEE (reference sequence). The CDR3 length is 14 residues. Trimming at V came to 4 bases and at J to 5 bases, leaving 6 bases not matched to a gene. The CDR3 bases are TGTGCCAGCAGCCCAGGGACTATCAACAATGAGCAGTTCTTC. This translates into CASSPGTINNEQFF.

This clone was observed a few times. This rearrangement joins TRBV19 to TRBJ2-5; weak D call: TRBD1 (5 bases). Germline-derived CDR1 and CDR2 are LNHDA and SQIVND (reference sequence). V gave up 10 bases and J gave up 2 bases, with 14 bases separating them. The CDR3 runs to 13 residues. The CDR3 DNA follows: TGTGCCACCCAAGACAGACCGCAAGAGACCCAGTACTTC. Its protein is CATQDRPQETQYF.

This clone occurred once. The chain employs TRBV7-6 and TRBJ1-1, with D unclear. Between the trimmed V and J ends, which lost 6 bases and 1 base, there was a span of 9 bases. This CDR3 is 13 amino acids long. Per germline, CDR1 SGHVS and CDR2 FNYEAQ. The CDR3 protein is CASSLDRNTEAFF. In nucleotides, the CDR3 is TGTGCCAGCAGTCTAGACCGGAACACTGAAGCTTTCTTT.

This chain uses TRBV6-2 or TRBV6-3 with TRBJ1-3, with D hard to call. V was cut by 2 bases and J by 4 bases, with 12 bases left in between. This CDR3 contains 15 residues. The germline V gene has CDR1 MNHEY and CDR2 SVGEGT. CDR3 in DNA: TGTGCCAGCAGTTACAACCCTTCCACAGGAAACACCATATATTTT. Residues: CASSYNPSTGNTIYF.

This clone was seen only a few times. The chain uses TRBV3-1 (or the pseudogene TRBV3-2) and TRBJ1-1; maybe TRBD1 (5 bases). Germline V CDR1 and CDR2: LGHDT, YNNKEL (reference sequence). The V gene lost 1 base and the J gene lost 1 base, with 7 bases spanning the gap. The CDR3 loop spans 14 amino acids. The CDR3 sequence is CASSQATENTEAFF. For the CDR3, the DNA is TGTGCCAGCAGCCAAGCGACAGAGAACACTGAAGCTTTCTTT.

The chain combines TRBV7-3 with TRBJ2-2; D may be TRBD2 (6 bases). The V gene's germline CDR1 is SGHTA and CDR2 FQGTGA. The CDR3 length is 12 residues. Trimming took off 8 bases at V and 5 bases at J, with 9 bases between the two ends. The CDR3 here is CASGDFTGELFF. The CDR3 nucleotides are TGTGCCAGCGGGGACTTTACCGGGGAGCTGTTTTTT. Full variable domain (rest looked up from reference TRBV7-3 and TRBJ2-2): GAGVSQTPSNKVTEKGKYVELRCDPISGHTALYWYRQSLGQGPEFLIYFQGTGAADDSGLPNDRFFAVRPEGSVSTLKIQRTERGDSAVYLCASGDFTGELFFGEGSRLTVL.

The J gene is TRBJ1-3, the V gene TRBV6-5; tentatively, D is TRBD1 (5 bases). CDR1 and CDR2 (germline): MNHEY, SVGAGI. CDR3 length: 15 amino acids. The V gene lost 7 bases and the J gene lost 4 bases, with 17 bases spanning the gap. The CDR3 loop is CASTPAPGSGNTIYF. Here the CDR3 DNA reads TGTGCCAGCACCCCAGCCCCAGGGTCCGGAAACACCATATATTTT.

The chain uses TRBV6-5 and TRBJ1-3; D gene ambiguous. The germline V gene has CDR1 MNHEY and CDR2 SVGAGI. Trimming shortened V by 5 bases and J by 0 bases, and 11 bases separated the two germline ends. This CDR3 comprises 15 residues. The CDR3 DNA is TGTGCCAGCAGTCCAGTTTTTACCTCTGGAAACACCATATATTTT. As protein: CASSPVFTSGNTIYF.

This rearrangement joins TRBV28 to TRBJ2-7; D is unclear. The germline CDR1 and CDR2 sequences are MDHEN and SYDVKM. V lost 3 bases to trimming and J lost 2 bases, with 23 bases between them. This CDR3 spans 18 amino acids. For the CDR3, the DNA is TGTGCCAGCAGTTTCTACCTTCTAGACCCGATGTCTACCTACGAGCAGTACTTC. Translated, it gives CASSFYLLDPMSTYEQYF.

The sample holds one count of this clone. The chain has TRBV13 and TRBJ2-7; 11 bases agree with TRBD2. Germline values: CDR1 PRHDT, CDR2 FYEKMQ (reference sequence). The J segment lost 2 bases and the V segment lost 3 bases, leaving 3 bases of the junction unmatched. This CDR3 is 15 amino acids long. The CDR3, as DNA: TGTGCCAGCAGCTTGGGTAGCGGGGGGGCCTACGAGCAGTACTTC. As protein: CASSLGSGGAYEQYF.

This clone was counted once. This rearrangement joins TRBV20-1 to TRBJ1-2, with D unclear. The germline CDR1 and CDR2 sequences are DFQATT and SNEGSKA (reference sequence). This CDR3 spans 11 amino acids. The CDR3, as DNA: TGCGTGCGTTCCCCCGGGGTAGGCTACACCTTC. Protein sequence: CVRSPGVGYTF.

This chain uses TRBV15 with TRBJ2-6, with 7 bases identical to TRBD2. V lost 8 bases and J lost 0; bases outside the gene matches: 4. Germline CDR1 LNHNV, CDR2 YYDKDF (reference sequence). This CDR3 has 15 amino acids. CDR3 sequence: CATGWGGSGANVLTF. CDR3 nucleotide sequence: TGTGCCACCGGCTGGGGGGGCTCTGGGGCCAACGTCCTGACTTTC.

This rearrangement joins TRBV6-6 to TRBJ2-7, with D possibly matching TRBD1 (6 bases). The CDR3 consists of 14 residues. Germline assignment: CDR1 MNHNY and CDR2 SVGAGI (reference sequence). Trimming removed 5 bases from V and 3 bases from J, with 14 bases in between. The CDR3 DNA is TGTGCCAGCAGTCAACGGGACACCAGCTACGAGCAGTACTTC. Translating gives CASSQRDTSYEQYF.

The sample holds one count of this clone. This chain connects TRBV2 to TRBJ1-2, with D maybe TRBD1 (5 bases). V lost 3 bases and J lost 3, with 11 bases in between. The CDR3 sequence is 14 residues long. CDR1 and CDR2 (germline): SNHLY, FYNNEI. CDR3 DNA sequence: TGTGCCAGCAGTGACGGGGGGGTCGACTATGGCTACACCTTC. This sequence encodes CASSDGGVDYGYTF.